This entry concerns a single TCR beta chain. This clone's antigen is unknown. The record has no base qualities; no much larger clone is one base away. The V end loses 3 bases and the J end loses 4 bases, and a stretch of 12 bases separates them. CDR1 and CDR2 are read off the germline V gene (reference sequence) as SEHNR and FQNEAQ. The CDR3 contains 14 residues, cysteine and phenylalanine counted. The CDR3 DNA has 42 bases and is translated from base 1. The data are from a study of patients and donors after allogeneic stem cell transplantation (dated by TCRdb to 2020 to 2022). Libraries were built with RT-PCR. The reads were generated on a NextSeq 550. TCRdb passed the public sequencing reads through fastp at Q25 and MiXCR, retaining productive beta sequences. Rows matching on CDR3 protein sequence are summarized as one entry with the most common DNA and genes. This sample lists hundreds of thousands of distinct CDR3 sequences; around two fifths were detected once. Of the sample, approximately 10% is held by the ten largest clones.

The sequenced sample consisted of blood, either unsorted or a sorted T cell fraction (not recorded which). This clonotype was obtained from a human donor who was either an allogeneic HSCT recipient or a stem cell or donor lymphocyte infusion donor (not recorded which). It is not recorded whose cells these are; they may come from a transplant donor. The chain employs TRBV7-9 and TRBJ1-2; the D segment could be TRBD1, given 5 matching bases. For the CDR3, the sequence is CASSFGGQAYGYTF. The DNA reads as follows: TGTGCCAGCAGCTTTGGCGGACAAGCCTATGGCTACACCTTC.